This TCR beta chain was profiled in a study of T cells in localized non-small cell lung cancer. Study-level findings and limits: Longer overall survival was associated with a higher density of T cells in the blood. Only one tumor region was sequenced, so heterogeneity remains possible. Uninvolved adjacent lung, not tumor, had the highest T cell clonality.

CDR3 length: 14 amino acids. Germline CDR1 and CDR2: SGHRS and YFSETQ. The junction had 4 bases not matched to a gene; V was cut back by 2 bases and J by 4 bases. Data came from immunoSEQ multiplex PCR; TCRdb stores just in-frame clones and leaves some out. The data hold about 28,000 clones, with about 90% observed a single time. As to this clone: Its antigen is still unknown.

The material sequenced was peripheral blood mononuclear cells, taken before any cancer treatment. This receptor was identified in a woman aged 40-75 years with stage III lung adenocarcinoma. This chain links TRBV5-1 with TRBJ1-1; TRBD1 matches 8 bases. The CDR3 reads CASSLTGGSTEAFF. The DNA of the CDR3 is TGCGCCAGCAGCTTAACAGGGGGGAGCACTGAAGCTTTCTTT.